The T cell receptor beta chain under discussion was sequenced for a study of cytomegalovirus exposure and HLA in healthy donors. PCR involved 60 Vbeta and 13 Jbeta primers. Profiling relied on immunoSEQ multiplex PCR, and the TCRdb table lists in-frame clones only, not all of them. The sample is made up of about 130,000 clones, and the top ten hold 1.6% of it. A note on this clone: Its antigen remains unidentified.

Germline assignment: CDR1 SGHTA and CDR2 FQGTGA. This CDR3 has 15 residues. V was pared by 3 bases and J by 2 bases, with 13 bases between. Study-level results: In a later analysis, TCR beta V- and J-gene trimming was associated with a missense DCLRE1C variant. The authors enumerated over 150 TCR beta chains as linked to cytomegalovirus.

This TCR was sampled from a woman between 40 and 50 years old in good health and CMV-seropositive. The sample taken for sequencing was PBMCs. The rearrangement joins TRBV7-3 to TRBJ1-2, with a tentative D call TRBD1 (5 bases). The CDR3 spells CASSFRQHRNYGYTF. CDR3 DNA: TGTGCCAGCAGCTTCCGACAGCATAGGAACTATGGCTACACCTTC.